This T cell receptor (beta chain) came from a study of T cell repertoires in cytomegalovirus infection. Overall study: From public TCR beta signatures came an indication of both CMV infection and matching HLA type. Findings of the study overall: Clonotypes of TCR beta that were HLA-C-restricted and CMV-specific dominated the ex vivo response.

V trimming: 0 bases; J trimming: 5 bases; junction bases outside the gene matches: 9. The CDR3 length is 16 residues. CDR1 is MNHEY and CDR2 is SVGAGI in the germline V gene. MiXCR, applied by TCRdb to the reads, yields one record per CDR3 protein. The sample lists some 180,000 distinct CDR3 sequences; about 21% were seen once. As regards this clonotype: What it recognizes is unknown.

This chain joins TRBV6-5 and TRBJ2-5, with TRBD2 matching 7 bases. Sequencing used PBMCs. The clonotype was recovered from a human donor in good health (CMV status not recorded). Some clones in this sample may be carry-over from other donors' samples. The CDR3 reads CASSYSNAGDRETQYF. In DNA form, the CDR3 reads TGTGCCAGCAGTTACTCGAATGCGGGAGATAGGGAGACCCAGTACTTC.